This TCR beta chain was obtained from a study of regulatory T cells in long-lasting Graves disease. Indicated time point: persistent/refractory GD, antithyroid drugs over 5 years with positive TRAb. RNA extracted from PBMCs served as the sequencing template. Trimming removed 6 bases at V and 0 bases at J, with 8 bases between. The CDR3 has 13 residues. CDR1 and CDR2 (germline): LNHDA, SQIVND (reference sequence). According to the study, TCR beta libraries were built with iRepertoire HTBI primers and CDR3-region Arm-PCR. In TCRdb, the multiplex PCR reads were re-called with MiXCR into one record per CDR3 protein. The repertoire has a few hundred thousand distinct CDR3 sequences, about 20% of them found once; the top ten carry roughly 26%. This clonotype was detected only a few times.

The gene calls are TRBV19 and TRBJ1-1; D unresolved. This sequence was found in a female donor with Graves disease. Sequenced material: peripheral blood mononuclear cells (PBMCs), taken when the disease was refractory, from a patient treated with antithyroid drugs. The CDR3 DNA sequence: TGTGCCAGTAGATTGCCCTTGAACACTGAAGCTTTCTTT. It yields the protein CASRLPLNTEAFF.